This passage covers 2 T cell receptor beta chains from one sample sequenced in a study of T cell responses to AZD1222 COVID-19 vaccine (dated by TCRdb to about 2021). Taken with the paper, the label for time point translates to: baseline before first vaccination. The library relied on the immunoSEQ multiplex PCR assay. TCRdb's version of the immuneACCESS table is confined to in-frame rearrangements and falls short of the full clone set. An unresolved V gene accounts for under half of the shortfall where checked; the remainder is of unknown origin. This sample comprises more than 85,000 clones, roughly nine tenths of them detected only once. The top ten clones comprise about 3.3% of the sample. The sample here was peripheral blood, taken on day 0 of AZD1222 vaccination. Receptor source: an adult in good health.

The chain is built from TRBV5-1 and TRBJ2-5, with a weak D call TRBD1 (5 bases). The CDR3 covers 12 residues. Trimming cost V 4 bases and J 5 bases, with 9 bases left between them. CDR1 and CDR2 from the germline V gene are SGHRS and YFSETQ. Written as DNA, the CDR3 is TGCGCCAGCAGCCGACAGTCCGAGACCCAGTACTTC. It yields the protein CASSRQSETQYF.

The chain couples TRBV30 to TRBJ2-7; 9 bases fit TRBD2. Germline CDR1 reads GTSNPN; CDR2 reads SVGIG (reference sequence). CDR3 size: 15 residues. With 1 base clipped from V and 5 bases from J, the junction kept 9 bases outside the gene matches. The CDR3 sequence: CAWSGGGARWDEQYF. CDR3 nucleotide sequence: TGTGCCTGGAGTGGCGGGGGGGCCCGTTGGGACGAGCAGTACTTC.